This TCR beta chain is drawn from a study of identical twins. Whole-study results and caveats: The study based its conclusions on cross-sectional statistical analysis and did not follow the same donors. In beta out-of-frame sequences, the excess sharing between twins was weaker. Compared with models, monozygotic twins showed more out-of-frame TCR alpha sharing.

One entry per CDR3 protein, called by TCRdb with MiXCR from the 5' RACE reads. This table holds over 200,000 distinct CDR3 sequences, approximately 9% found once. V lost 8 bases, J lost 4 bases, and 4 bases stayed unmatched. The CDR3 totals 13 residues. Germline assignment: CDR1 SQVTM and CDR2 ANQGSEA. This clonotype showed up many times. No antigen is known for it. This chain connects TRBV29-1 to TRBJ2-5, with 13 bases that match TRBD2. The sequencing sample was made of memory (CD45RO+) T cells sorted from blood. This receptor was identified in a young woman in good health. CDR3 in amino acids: CSTRTSGGETQYF. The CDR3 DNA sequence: TGCAGCACACGGACTAGCGGGGGAGAGACCCAGTACTTC. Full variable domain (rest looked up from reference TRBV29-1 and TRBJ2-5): SAVISQKPSRDICQRGTSLTIQCQVDSQVTMMFWYRQQPGQSLTLIATANQGSEATYESGFVIDKFPISRPNLTFSTLTVSNMSPEDSSIYLCSTRTSGGETQYFGPGTRLLVL.